The sequence of this T cell receptor (beta chain) was determined in a study of Graves' ophthalmopathy and Graves' hyperthyroidism. Points from the study as a whole: Blood contained most expanded thyroid clonotypes exceeding 0.001 frequency.

The germline V gene encodes CDR1 SEHNR and CDR2 FQNEAQ (reference sequence). Trimming took off 0 bases at V and 5 bases at J, with 14 bases between the two ends. The CDR3 runs 15 residues. RNA transcripts served as template for amplifying TCR beta CDR3 sequences. The workflow started with a first-round RT-PCR run with HTBI primers and then moved on to a second-round multiplex PCR. TCRdb ran MiXCR on the multiplex PCR reads and lists one entry per CDR3 protein. Seen here are hundreds of thousands of distinct CDR3 sequences, 20% to 25% observed once, and the top ten hold 3%. About this clonotype itself: Its antigen is undetermined.

Each diagnosis was determined on the basis of clinical symptoms, serum thyroxine, TRAb, thyroid ultrasound and orbital computed tomography. The receptor comes from a woman under 30 with stable Graves' hyperthyroidism. Sequencing was done on a sample of peripheral blood. The gene calls are TRBV7-9 and TRBJ2-7; D possibly uses TRBD1 or TRBD2 (6 bases each). The CDR3 sequence is CASSLAPGEVNEQYF. CDR3 nucleotides: TGTGCCAGCAGCTTAGCGCCAGGGGAGGTGAACGAGCAGTACTTC.